Below, 16 T cell receptor beta chains from the same sample are listed, as sequenced in a study of T cells in Graves' hyperthyroidism and ophthalmopathy. The TCR beta CDR3 regions underwent amplification using RNA transcripts as the source. The primer set for the first-round RT-PCR of the TCR CDR3 was HTBI. TCRdb reprocessed the multiplex PCR reads with MiXCR, giving one entry per CDR3 protein. The sample shows fewer than 500,000 distinct CDR3 sequences, less than 15% of them seen only once. Material for sequencing was blood. These receptors were collected from a man aged 25-45 years with Graves' hyperthyroidism that later progressed to Graves' ophthalmopathy.

The table lists this clonotype with a few counts. The chain joins TRBV7-8 to TRBJ1-1; D might be TRBD1 (5 bases). Per germline, CDR1 SGHVS and CDR2 FQNEAQ. The length of the CDR3 is 15 residues. Between the trimmed V and J ends, which lost 3 bases and 1 base, there was a span of 12 bases. CDR3: CASSFRTIRNTEAFF. As DNA, the CDR3 is TGTGCCAGCAGCTTCCGGACAATCAGGAACACTGAAGCTTTCTTT.

This clonotype was counted at least ten times. The CDR3 spells CASSDLGSEAFF. The CDR3 DNA is TGTGCCAGCAGTGATCTGGGATCTGAAGCTTTCTTT. This chain uses TRBV2 with TRBJ1-1; D remains unclear. Germline V gives CDR1 SNHLY, CDR2 FYNNEI. The length of the CDR3 is 12 residues. V lost 3 bases, J lost 6 bases, and 8 bases lay in between.

The rearrangement links TRBV20-1 to TRBJ2-7, with 7 positions matching TRBD1. J was trimmed by 1 base and V by 3 bases; bases with no gene match: 12. The CDR3 totals 16 residues. Per germline, CDR1 DFQATT and CDR2 SNEGSKA (reference sequence). CDR3: CSASPLIGGASYEQYF. For the CDR3, the DNA is TGCAGTGCTAGCCCTTTGATAGGGGGCGCGTCCTACGAGCAGTACTTC.

This clonotype was counted at least ten times. The CDR3 DNA reads TGTGCCAGCCTAGGGGCGGGGAGCGAGCAGTACTTC. Translation gives CASLGAGSEQYF. The rearrangement uses TRBV7-6 and TRBJ2-7, with a tentative D call TRBD2 (6 bases). The length of the CDR3 is 12 residues. Germline V gives CDR1 SGHVS, CDR2 FNYEAQ. V lost 8 bases, J lost 6 bases, and 14 bases lay in between.

This clonotype has at least ten counts. The chain joins TRBV7-9 to TRBJ2-3; D remains unclear. The germline gives CDR1 SEHNR, CDR2 FQNEAQ (reference sequence). V was cut by 3 bases and J by 6 bases, with 7 bases left in between. This CDR3 is 12 amino acids long. The CDR3 sequence: CASSFSPDTQYF. The CDR3 region has the DNA TGTGCCAGCAGCTTTTCCCCGGATACGCAGTATTTT.

This clonotype has only a few counts. The CDR3 region has the DNA TGTGCCAGCAGTTACAGGGAATACAATGAGCAGTTCTTC. Translating gives CASSYREYNEQFF. The chain combines TRBV6-6 with TRBJ2-1, with D unresolved. This CDR3 spans 13 amino acids. V lost 2 bases to trimming and J lost 4 bases, with 6 bases between them. The germline gives CDR1 MNHNY, CDR2 SVGAGI (reference sequence).

The rearrangement links TRBV7-9 to TRBJ2-3; 8 bases match TRBD2. The CDR3 spans 16 residues. V dropped 8 bases and J dropped 0; count of bases not matched to a gene: 10. CDR1 and CDR2 (germline): SEHNR, FQNEAQ (reference sequence). CDR3 in DNA: TGTGCCAGCCGGGGGGGGCTAGCGGAGAGCACAGATACGCAGTATTTT. This codes for CASRGGLAESTDTQYF.

This rearrangement joins TRBV20-1 to TRBJ2-3; 9 bases map to TRBD1. This CDR3 contains 15 residues. J was trimmed by 4 bases and V by 4 bases; bases with no gene match: 9. CDR1 DFQATT and CDR2 SNEGSKA come from the germline V gene (reference sequence). The CDR3 region has the DNA TGCAGTGCTATTTACAGGGGGCGCTCACCAGATACGCAGTATTTT. Amino acid sequence: CSAIYRGRSPDTQYF.

This clonotype was seen a handful of times. This chain links TRBV4-2 with TRBJ2-4; maybe TRBD1 (6 bases). The length of the CDR3 is 14 residues. The germline CDR1 and CDR2 sequences are LGHNA and YNFKEQ. V gave up 1 base and J gave up 6 bases, with 10 bases separating them. CDR3 region: CASSQVEQGNIQYF. In DNA form, the CDR3 reads TGTGCCAGCAGCCAAGTTGAACAGGGAAACATTCAGTACTTC.

J is TRBJ2-4 and V is TRBV20-1; possibly TRBD2 for D (6 bases). Between the trimmed V and J ends, which lost 0 bases and 4 bases, there was a span of 10 bases. Germline assignment: CDR1 DFQATT and CDR2 SNEGSKA (reference sequence). This CDR3 contains 14 residues. The CDR3 region has the DNA TGCAGTGCTAGAGATGACGGGGGAAAAAACATTCAGTACTTC. It codes for CSARDDGGKNIQYF.

In this sample, this clonotype turned up many times. V usage is TRBV18 and J usage is TRBJ1-5; D ambiguous. The CDR3 runs 12 residues. CDR1 and CDR2 (germline): KGHSH, LQKENI. V was clipped by 5 bases and J by 4 bases, with 6 bases between them. For the CDR3, the DNA is TGTGCCAGCTCAGCCGCTAATCAGCCCCAGCATTTT. Translating it yields CASSAANQPQHF.

This clonotype was observed a few times. This chain connects TRBV20-1 to TRBJ1-3; D is ambiguous. V lost 6 bases, J lost 7 bases, and 13 bases lay in between. The CDR3 runs 12 residues. In germline, CDR1 is DFQATT, CDR2 SNEGSKA (reference sequence). CDR3 in DNA: TGCAGTGCAGGCCCCCGTGGGAACACCATATATTTT. The encoded protein is CSAGPRGNTIYF.

This chain links TRBV19 with TRBJ1-3; D perhaps matches TRBD1 (6 bases). Trimming left V 11 bases short and J 2 bases short, with 19 bases between. Germline CDR1 is LNHDA and CDR2 is SQIVND (reference sequence). This CDR3 has 15 residues. The CDR3 region is CAASYGGLPGNTIYF. Written as DNA, the CDR3 is TGTGCCGCCTCCTACGGGGGGCTCCCTGGAAACACCATATATTTT.

This clonotype was detected ten times or more. The genes are TRBV12-5 and TRBJ2-2; 7 bases are shared with TRBD1. The junction had 11 bases not matched to a gene; V was cut back by 0 bases and J by 7 bases. This CDR3 is built from 17 residues. Per germline, CDR1 LGHNT and CDR2 FRNRAP. CDR3 nucleotide sequence: TGTGCTAGTGGTTTGGTACTCTGGCAGGGGGTGTTCGGGGAGCTGTTTTTT. Translation gives CASGLVLWQGVFGELFF. Drawing the rest from reference TRBV12-5 and TRBJ2-2, the complete variable domain is DARVTQTPRHKVTEMGQEVTMRCQPILGHNTVFWYRQTMMQGLELLAYFRNRAPLDDSGMPKDRFSAEMPDATLATLKIQPSEPRDSAVYFCASGLVLWQGVFGELFFGEGSRLTVL.

The CDR3 loop reads CASSLDRGRLNTEAFF. The DNA of the CDR3 is TGTGCCAGCAGTCTGGACAGGGGGCGACTGAACACTGAAGCTTTCTTT. The rearrangement uses TRBV28 and TRBJ1-1; 11 bases fit TRBD1. V trimming: 5 bases; J trimming: 0 bases; junction bases outside the gene matches: 5. Germline V gene data show CDR1 as MDHEN and CDR2 as SYDVKM. The CDR3 has 16 residues.

Many counts were recorded for this clonotype. V gene TRBV20-1 combines with J gene TRBJ2-7; no clear D gene. The germline gives CDR1 DFQATT, CDR2 SNEGSKA (reference sequence). The CDR3 covers 12 residues. The ends were cut back, 5 bases at V and 0 bases at J, with 8 bases in the middle. The DNA for the CDR3 is TGCAGTGCTCTTCAGGACTCCTACGAGCAGTACTTC. Translation: CSALQDSYEQYF.